This paragraph reports one TCR beta chain. The data were obtained in a study of blood T cell repertoires in COVID-19. Whole-study context: Sites across the United States, Italy and Spain contributed samples from acute and convalescent COVID-19. The cDNA or gDNA used as material had been derived from T cells, B-cell-depleted T cells, or PBMCs.

Original analysis: Reference gene primer amplification gave nucleated cell count estimates. Sequenced by immunoSEQ multiplex PCR; TCRdb stores in-frame clones only, minus some. From that table come the V and J calls and clone size; the DNA was used to work out D and trimming. Of fewer than 110,000 clones in the sample, roughly nine tenths are singletons; the top ten hold 17%. The trim removed 6 bases at V and 2 bases at J, leaving 10 bases unmatched. This CDR3 contains 15 residues. CDR1 and CDR2 (germline): SGHDT, YYEEEE. This sequence joins TRBV5-6 and TRBJ1-2; 7 bases are a match to TRBD1. The source of this sequence is a man aged 50 to 59 with acute or convalescent COVID-19. The specimen sequenced was peripheral blood. CDR3 loop: CASTITTGANYGYTF. The CDR3 DNA reads as TGTGCCAGCACCATTACTACAGGGGCCAACTATGGCTACACCTTC.